The 8 T cell receptor beta chains below all came from one sample that was sequenced in a study of early T cells in non-severe SARS-CoV-2 infection. One entry per CDR3 protein results from TCRdb running MiXCR on the 5' RACE reads. The data show tens of thousands of distinct CDR3 sequences, with 5.9% seen just once and roughly 4.8% held by the top ten. Sequencing was carried out using whole blood. The receptor set was obtained from an adult who was a healthcare worker with PCR-confirmed SARS-CoV-2 infection or an uninfected control (not recorded which).

This chain connects TRBV7-6 to TRBJ2-5; TRBD1 or TRBD2 may be the D gene (5 bases each). The CDR3 length is 13 residues. Germline lookup yields CDR1 SGHVS and CDR2 FNYEAQ. The V end lost 5 bases, the J end lost 5 bases, and 12 bases lay between the germline ends. CDR3 in amino acids: CASSPLGVETQYF. The CDR3 nucleotides are TGTGCCAGCAGCCCCCTGGGGGTCGAGACCCAGTACTTC.

The chain recombines TRBV29-1 with TRBJ2-7, with D perhaps assigned TRBD1 or TRBD2 (5 bases each). V lost 6 bases, J lost 0 bases, and 15 bases lay in between. The CDR3 spans 14 residues. CDR1 SQVTM and CDR2 ANQGSEA come from the germline V gene. Written as DNA, the CDR3 is TGCAGCGTAAAGGGGACGGAGGACTCCTACGAGCAGTACTTC. This translates into CSVKGTEDSYEQYF.

By frequency in the sample, this clonotype is medium-sized (0.01 to 0.1%). This rearrangement joins TRBV6-1 to TRBJ2-7; D could derive from TRBD1 or TRBD2 (5 bases each). V was shortened by 2 bases and J by 0 bases, with 11 bases between the two germline ends. This CDR3 region has 15 residues. CDR1 is MNHNS, CDR2 SASEGT, per germline. The CDR3 sequence is CASSELSGSSYEQYF. DNA for the CDR3: TGTGCCAGCAGTGAACTGTCAGGGAGCTCCTACGAGCAGTACTTC.

Ten or more counts support this clonotype. The chain employs TRBV6-6 and TRBJ2-7; unclear D gene. CDR3 length: 12 residues. Trimming stripped 0 bases from V and 12 bases from J, with 12 bases between. Germline loops: CDR1 MNHNY, CDR2 SVGAGI (reference sequence). The CDR3 sequence: CASSYSNQVGYF. DNA for the CDR3: TGTGCCAGCAGTTACTCAAACCAGGTTGGGTACTTC.

This clonotype appeared many times. This rearrangement joins TRBV11-3 to TRBJ1-2; D not resolved. Germline loops: CDR1 SGHNT, CDR2 YENEEA. This CDR3 comprises 11 residues. V was clipped by 0 bases and J by 6 bases, with 2 bases between them. The CDR3 DNA reads TGTGCCAGCAGCTTAGATAATGGCTACACCTTC. It specifies CASSLDNGYTF.

This clonotype was observed many times. The V and J genes are TRBV6-2 or TRBV6-3 and TRBJ2-7; D ambiguous. With 4 bases removed from V and 0 bases from J, the gap between germline ends came to 13 bases. The CDR3 runs to 15 residues. Germline V CDR1 and CDR2: MNHEY, SVGEGT. In DNA form, the CDR3 reads TGTGCCAGCAGTTTCCGCTTCGGAAGCTCCTACGAGCAGTACTTC. As protein: CASSFRFGSSYEQYF.

This clonotype came up many times. The chain joins TRBV29-1 to TRBJ2-3; tentatively, D is TRBD1 (5 bases). This CDR3 region has 14 residues. V was clipped by 1 base and J by 5 bases, with 13 bases between them. From germline, CDR1 is SQVTM and CDR2 ANQGSEA. This chain's CDR3 is CSVEGQGTGDTQYF. CDR3 nucleotide sequence: TGCAGCGTTGAAGGTCAGGGCACAGGAGATACGCAGTATTTT.

This clonotype was seen at least ten times. The chain links TRBV12-3 or TRBV12-4 to TRBJ1-2; D is perhaps TRBD1 (6 bases). Trimming stripped 5 bases from V and 13 bases from J, with 23 bases between. The CDR3 covers 14 residues. The CDR3 nucleotides read TGTGCCAGCAGTCCCTTGGTGGGGGGGCTAAAACGCACCTTC. Translated, it gives CASSPLVGGLKRTF.